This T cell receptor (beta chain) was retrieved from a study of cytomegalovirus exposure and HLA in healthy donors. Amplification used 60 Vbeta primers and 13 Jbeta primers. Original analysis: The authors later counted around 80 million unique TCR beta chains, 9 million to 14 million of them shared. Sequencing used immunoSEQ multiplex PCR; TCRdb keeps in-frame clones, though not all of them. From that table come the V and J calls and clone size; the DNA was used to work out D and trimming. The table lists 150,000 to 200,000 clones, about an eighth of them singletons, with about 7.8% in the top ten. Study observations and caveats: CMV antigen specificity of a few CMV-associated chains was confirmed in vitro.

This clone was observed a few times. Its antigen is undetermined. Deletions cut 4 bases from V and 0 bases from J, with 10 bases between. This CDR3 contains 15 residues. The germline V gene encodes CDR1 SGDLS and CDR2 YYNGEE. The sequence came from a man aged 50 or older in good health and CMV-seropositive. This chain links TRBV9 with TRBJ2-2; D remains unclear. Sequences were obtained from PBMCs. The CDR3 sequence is CASSSWAANTGELFF. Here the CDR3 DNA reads TGTGCCAGCAGCTCCTGGGCTGCGAACACCGGGGAGCTGTTTTTT.